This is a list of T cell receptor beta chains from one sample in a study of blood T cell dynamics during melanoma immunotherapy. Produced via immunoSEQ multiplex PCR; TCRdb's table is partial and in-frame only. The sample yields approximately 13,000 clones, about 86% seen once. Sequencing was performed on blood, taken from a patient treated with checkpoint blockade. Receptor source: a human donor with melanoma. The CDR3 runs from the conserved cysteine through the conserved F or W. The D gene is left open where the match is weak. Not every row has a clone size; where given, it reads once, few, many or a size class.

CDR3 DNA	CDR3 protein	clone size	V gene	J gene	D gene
TGTGCCAGCAGTGAGGGACAGTCGTCTGGAAACACCATATATTTT	CASSEGQSSGNTIYF	-	TRBV6-1	TRBJ1-3	TRBD1
TGTGCCAGTACGGGGGAACAGGGGGACGGAAACACCATATATTTT	CASTGEQGDGNTIYF	-	TRBV19	TRBJ1-3	TRBD1
TGTGCCAGCAGTTACAGGGTTGAAGCTTTCTTT	CASSYRVEAFF	-	TRBV11-2	TRBJ1-1	-
TGTGCCAGCAGCCCCCGTCTTCAAGGGGGCGGGGAGCTGTTTTTT	CASSPRLQGGGELFF	-	TRBV7-3	TRBJ2-2	-
TGTGCCAGCAGCCTGGGGGCGGCGGGAGGGCCCAATGAGCAGTTCTTC	CASSLGAAGGPNEQFF	-	TRBV7-6	TRBJ2-1	TRBD2
TGTGCCAGCAGCTTAGCGCGGGCAGGTGGGGAGCTGTTTTTT	CASSLARAGGELFF	-	TRBV7-6	TRBJ2-2	-
TGTGCCAGCAGCTTAGGGCAGGGAGGGAATTCCTACAATGGGCAGTTCTTC	CASSLGQGGNSYNGQFF	-	TRBV7-6	TRBJ2-1	TRBD2
TGTGCCAGCAGCCAAGGGTTCACCGGGGAGCTGTTTTTT	CASSQGFTGELFF	-	TRBV4-2	TRBJ2-2	-
TGTGCCAGCACCCCCCGGGGGGGAACCGAGCAGTACTTC	CASTPRGGTEQYF	-	TRBV7-9	TRBJ2-7	TRBD2
TGTGCCAGTAGTATAGGACAGGTCTCGATCGACGAGCAGTACTTC	CASSIGQVSIDEQYF	-	TRBV19	TRBJ2-7	-
TGTGCCACCAGCAGAGGCGGGGACAGGGCCTCTCCGGGCTATGGCTACACCTTC	CATSRGGDRASPGYGYTF	-	TRBV15	TRBJ1-2	TRBD1
TGTGCCAGTACCATGACAGGGGGCAGCAACGAGCAGTACTTC	CASTMTGGSNEQYF	-	TRBV19	TRBJ2-7	TRBD1
TGTGCCAGCAGCCGACTACTAGCGGAGGCCACAGATACGCAGTATTTT	CASSRLLAEATDTQYF	-	TRBV5-4	TRBJ2-3	TRBD2
TGTGCCAGCAGTGTAGCGGGAGGAAACACAGATACGCAGTATTTT	CASSVAGGNTDTQYF	-	TRBV2	TRBJ2-3	TRBD2
TGTGCCAGCTATTCCCCGGGGTCCTACGAGCAGTACTTC	CASYSPGSYEQYF	-	TRBV6-1	TRBJ2-7	-
TGTGCCAGCAGCCCTATTCGAGGGGGCGATGGGTACGAGCAGTACTTC	CASSPIRGGDGYEQYF	-	TRBV5-6	TRBJ2-7	TRBD1
TGTGCCAGCAGCCAATCCCCTCCCCCCGGGGAGCTGTTTTTT	CASSQSPPPGELFF	-	TRBV14	TRBJ2-2	-
TGCAGCGTACAGGGGGCAGTGAACACTGAAGCTTTCTTT	CSVQGAVNTEAFF	-	TRBV29-1	TRBJ1-1	TRBD1
TGTGCCAGCAGCGAAGGACTAGCGGGGGGCTACGAGCAGTACTTC	CASSEGLAGGYEQYF	-	TRBV7-7	TRBJ2-7	TRBD2
TGTGCCAGCTCACTAGGACAGGGTGGGAACACTGAAGCTTTCTTT	CASSLGQGGNTEAFF	-	TRBV18	TRBJ1-1	TRBD1
TGTGCCAGCAGACCGGATTCCTACGAGCAGTACTTC	CASRPDSYEQYF	once	TRBV21-1	TRBJ2-7	-
TGCGCCAGCAGCAGGACTAGCGCCGGGGAGCTGTTTTTT	CASSRTSAGELFF	-	TRBV10-1	TRBJ2-2	TRBD2
TGTGCCAGCTCACCTTCTCTACCGGGACAGGGAGCAGGAAACACCATATATTTT	CASSPSLPGQGAGNTIYF	-	TRBV18	TRBJ1-3	TRBD1
TGTGCCAGTAGCCTACATACCGGGACATTCGAGCAGTACTTC	CASSLHTGTFEQYF	-	TRBV19	TRBJ2-7	-
TGTGCCAGCAGCTTAGTCCTGGGAGCCCAAGAGACCCAGTACTTC	CASSLVLGAQETQYF	-	TRBV7-9	TRBJ2-5	-
TGTGCCAGCAGCTTATTCCCATGGGAGGGAATGAACACTGAAGCTTTCTTT	CASSLFPWEGMNTEAFF	-	TRBV7-9	TRBJ1-1	-
TGTGCCAGTAGTATGCGACGGGCGAACACTGAAGCTTTCTTT	CASSMRRANTEAFF	-	TRBV19	TRBJ1-1	-
TGCGCCAGCAGCCGGACAGGGACCTACTCCTACGAGCAGTACTTC	CASSRTGTYSYEQYF	-	TRBV4-1	TRBJ2-7	TRBD1
TGTGCCTCGGGACTAGCGGACACCGGGGAGCTGTTTTTT	CASGLADTGELFF	-	TRBV10-3	TRBJ2-2	TRBD2
TGTGCCAGCAGTTACGGGCAGGGGGCGAATGAGCAGTTCTTC	CASSYGQGANEQFF	once	TRBV6-5	TRBJ2-1	TRBD1
TGTGCCAGCAGTGAGGGACGGGTCTCCTACGAGCAGTACTTC	CASSEGRVSYEQYF	once	TRBV6-1	TRBJ2-7	-
TGTGCCAGCAGTGCACGGGACAGCTCTGGAAACACCATATATTTT	CASSARDSSGNTIYF	few	TRBV27	TRBJ1-3	TRBD1
TGTGCCAGCAGTGAGTCCCCCAGGTTCTATAACACCCAGTACTTC	CASSESPRFYNTQYF	once	TRBV6-1	TRBJ2-5	-
TGCGCCAGCAGCCAAGCCGGACAGACCAAAGAGACCCAGTACTTC	CASSQAGQTKETQYF	few	TRBV4-1	TRBJ2-5	-
TGTGCCAGCAGCTCGATCTCTAGCGGGGGAGCCTACGAGCAGTACTTC	CASSSISSGGAYEQYF	once	TRBV11-1	TRBJ2-7	TRBD2
TGTGCCAGCAGTCCTCAGGCCACCGGGGAGCTGTTTTTT	CASSPQATGELFF	-	TRBV28	TRBJ2-2	-
TGTGCCAGTGGGACAGAGGGAAACACCATATATTTT	CASGTEGNTIYF	few	TRBV19	TRBJ1-3	TRBD1
TGTGCCATCAGGCAAGGGGGATCCTACGAGCAGTACTTC	CAIRQGGSYEQYF	once	TRBV10-3	TRBJ2-7	-
TGTGCCAGTAGTATAATGGTGTCCTACAATGAGCAGTTCTTC	CASSIMVSYNEQFF	-	TRBV19	TRBJ2-1	-
TGTGCCAGCAGGAGACTAGCGGTGGGGGCACCCACAGATACGCAGTATTTT	CASRRLAVGAPTDTQYF	-	TRBV27	TRBJ2-3	TRBD2
TGTGCCAGCTTGGGGGAGGGGGCGAAAGGCTACACCTTC	CASLGEGAKGYTF	-	TRBV5-6	TRBJ1-2	TRBD1
TGTGCCATCAGTGCAGGATTAGCGCGTGAGCAGTTCTTC	CAISAGLAREQFF	-	TRBV10-3	TRBJ2-1	-
TGTGCCAGCAGCGGAGACAGGGCCTGGGGCTCTGGGGCCAACGTCCTGACTTTC	CASSGDRAWGSGANVLTF	-	TRBV9	TRBJ2-6	TRBD1
TGCGCCAGCAGCTTTCGGGGGGGTAGCACAGATACGCAGTATTTT	CASSFRGGSTDTQYF	-	TRBV5-1	TRBJ2-3	TRBD2
TGCGCCAGCAGCTTGGAATGGACAGGGGCCACCGGGGAGCTGTTTTTT	CASSLEWTGATGELFF	-	TRBV5-1	TRBJ2-2	TRBD1
TGCAGCGTTGGCTGGGATCAGCCCCAGCATTTT	CSVGWDQPQHF	-	TRBV29-1	TRBJ1-5	-
TGCGCCAGCAGCGCGCTACAGGGGGCTAAGGAAAAACTGTTTTTT	CASSALQGAKEKLFF	-	TRBV5-1	TRBJ1-4	TRBD1
TGTGCCAGCAGCCCCGGGCCAGCGTGGGAGCAGTACTTC	CASSPGPAWEQYF	-	TRBV7-9	TRBJ2-7	-
TGTGCCAGCGGGGACAGGGCTGGGAAACTGTTTTTT	CASGDRAGKLFF	-	TRBV27	TRBJ1-4	TRBD1
TGTGCCAGCAGCTCCCCCCGGGACAGGGCCTACGAGCAGTACTTC	CASSSPRDRAYEQYF	-	TRBV11-2	TRBJ2-7	TRBD1
TGTGCCAGCAGCTTAGCGCTTAGAGGTGAGCAGTTCTTC	CASSLALRGEQFF	-	TRBV7-2	TRBJ2-1	-
TGCGCCAGCAGCCCACGGGGAGGGGAAAAACTGTTTTTT	CASSPRGGEKLFF	-	TRBV5-1	TRBJ1-4	-
TGTGCCAGCAGTGACCCGGGATATGGCTACACCTTC	CASSDPGYGYTF	-	TRBV6-4	TRBJ1-2	-
TGTGCCTGGATAGGATATGGCTACACCTTC	CAWIGYGYTF	-	TRBV30	TRBJ1-2	-